This is a list of T cell receptor beta chains from one sample in a study of T cells in Graves' hyperthyroidism and ophthalmopathy. TCRdb re-derived calls from the multiplex PCR reads in MiXCR, one entry per CDR3 protein. The repertoire consists of 200,000 to 300,000 distinct CDR3 sequences, with roughly 15% occurring once and the leading ten covering more than 25%. Specimen: blood. All receptors come from a woman between 18 and 29 years old with Graves' ophthalmopathy. Each CDR3 is given with its conserved first and last residue.

CDR3 protein: CASSLRFGPPEAFF; V gene: TRBV4-1; J gene: TRBJ1-1
CDR3 protein: CASSPDRIYEQYF; V gene: TRBV11-2; J gene: TRBJ2-7
CDR3 protein: CASSPQRVGGKGETQYF; V gene: TRBV18; J gene: TRBJ2-5
CDR3 protein: CASSIGGAGFGTEAFF; V gene: TRBV19; J gene: TRBJ1-1
CDR3 protein: CSAARTAQETQYF; V gene: TRBV20-1; J gene: TRBJ2-5
CDR3 protein: CASSAFPGTSYEQYF; V gene: TRBV7-3; J gene: TRBJ2-7
CDR3 protein: CASSYDAGGETQYF; V gene: TRBV6-2/TRBV6-3; J gene: TRBJ2-5
CDR3 protein: CASGAGGYQPQHF; V gene: TRBV10-2; J gene: TRBJ1-5
CDR3 protein: CASSIRVAKNIQYF; V gene: TRBV19; J gene: TRBJ2-4
CDR3 protein: CASSLVTAGAYEQYF; V gene: TRBV11-2; J gene: TRBJ2-7
CDR3 protein: CASSQMGWGDNEQFF; V gene: TRBV3-1; J gene: TRBJ2-1